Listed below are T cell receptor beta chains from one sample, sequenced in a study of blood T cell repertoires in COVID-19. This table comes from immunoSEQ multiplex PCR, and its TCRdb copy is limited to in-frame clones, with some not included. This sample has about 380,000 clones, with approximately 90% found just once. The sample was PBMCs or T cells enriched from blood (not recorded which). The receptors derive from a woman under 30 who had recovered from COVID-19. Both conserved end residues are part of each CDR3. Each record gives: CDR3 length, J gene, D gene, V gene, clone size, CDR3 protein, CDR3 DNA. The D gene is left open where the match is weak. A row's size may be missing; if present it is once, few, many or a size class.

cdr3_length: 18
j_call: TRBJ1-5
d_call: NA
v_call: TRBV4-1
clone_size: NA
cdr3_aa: CASSQARGEGLANQPQHF
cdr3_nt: TGCGCCAGCAGCCAAGCCCGGGGGGAGGGCTTGGCGAATCAGCCCCAGCATTTT

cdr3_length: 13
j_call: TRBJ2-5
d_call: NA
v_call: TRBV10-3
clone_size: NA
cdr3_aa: CATSDRNQETQYF
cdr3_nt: TGTGCCACCTCCGACAGGAACCAAGAGACCCAGTACTTC

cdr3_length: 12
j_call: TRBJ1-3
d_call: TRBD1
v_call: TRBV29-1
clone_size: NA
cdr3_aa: CSAGQGGNTIYF
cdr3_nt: TGCAGCGCGGGACAGGGTGGAAACACCATATATTTT

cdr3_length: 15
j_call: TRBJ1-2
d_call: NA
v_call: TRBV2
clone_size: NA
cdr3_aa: CASALQGTSNYGYTF
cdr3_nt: TGTGCCAGCGCCCTACAGGGAACTTCTAACTATGGCTACACCTTC

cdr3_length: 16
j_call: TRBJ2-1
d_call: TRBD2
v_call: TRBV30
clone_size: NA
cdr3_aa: CAWEGSLAGDYNEQFF
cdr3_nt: TGTGCCTGGGAAGGATCCCTAGCGGGGGATTACAATGAGCAGTTCTTC

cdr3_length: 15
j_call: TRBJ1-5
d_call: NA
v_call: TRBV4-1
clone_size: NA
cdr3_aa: CASSQFTISNQPQHF
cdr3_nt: TGCGCCAGCAGCCAATTCACTATTAGCAATCAGCCCCAGCATTTT

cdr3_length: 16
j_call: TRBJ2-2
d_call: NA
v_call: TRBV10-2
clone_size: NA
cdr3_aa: CASSAPGTTNTGELFF
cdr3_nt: TGCGCCAGCAGTGCTCCAGGGACAACGAACACCGGGGAGCTGTTTTTT

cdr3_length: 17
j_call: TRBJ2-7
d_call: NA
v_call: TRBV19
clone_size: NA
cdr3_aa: CASSIGSDWTAVNEQYF
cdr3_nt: TGTGCCAGTAGTATAGGGAGCGACTGGACAGCGGTGAACGAGCAGTACTTC

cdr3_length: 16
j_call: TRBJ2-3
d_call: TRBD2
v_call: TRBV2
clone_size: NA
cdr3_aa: CASSDSERGSTDTQYF
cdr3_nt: TGTGCCAGCAGTGATTCTGAGCGGGGGAGCACAGATACGCAGTATTTT

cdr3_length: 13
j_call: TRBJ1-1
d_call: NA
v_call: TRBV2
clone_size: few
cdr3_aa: CASSVYMNTEAFF
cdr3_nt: TGTGCCAGCAGTGTGTACATGAACACTGAAGCTTTCTTT

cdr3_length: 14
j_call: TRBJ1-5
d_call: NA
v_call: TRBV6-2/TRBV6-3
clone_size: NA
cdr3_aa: CASSYPDTQQPQHF
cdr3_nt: TGTGCCAGCAGTTACCCGGACACTCAACAGCCCCAGCATTTT

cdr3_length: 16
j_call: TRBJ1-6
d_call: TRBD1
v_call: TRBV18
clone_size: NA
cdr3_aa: CASSPPDRGQNSPLHF
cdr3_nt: TGTGCCAGCTCACCACCCGACAGGGGGCAAAATTCACCCCTCCACTTT

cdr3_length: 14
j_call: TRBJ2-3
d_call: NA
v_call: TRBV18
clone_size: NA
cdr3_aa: CASSPGPFGDTQYF
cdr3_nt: TGTGCCAGCTCACCAGGGCCTTTTGGAGATACGCAGTATTTT

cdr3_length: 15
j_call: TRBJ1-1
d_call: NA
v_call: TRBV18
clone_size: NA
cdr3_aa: CASSLYLSGNTEAFF
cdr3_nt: TGTGCCAGCTCACTATACCTATCCGGGAACACTGAAGCTTTCTTT

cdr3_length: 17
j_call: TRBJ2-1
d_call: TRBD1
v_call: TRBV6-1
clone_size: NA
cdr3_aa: CASSEPDRTEGRNEQFF
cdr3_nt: TGTGCCAGCAGTGAACCGGACAGGACCGAGGGTCGGAATGAGCAGTTCTTC

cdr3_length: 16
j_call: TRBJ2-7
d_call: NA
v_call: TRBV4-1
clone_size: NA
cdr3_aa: CASSQESQGLSYEQYF
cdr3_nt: TGCGCCAGCAGCCAAGAGAGTCAGGGGCTGTCCTACGAGCAGTACTTC

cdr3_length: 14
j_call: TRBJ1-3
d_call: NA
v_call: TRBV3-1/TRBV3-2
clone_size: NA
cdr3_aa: CASSVQGTGNTIYF
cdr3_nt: TGTGCCAGCAGTGTCCAGGGTACTGGAAACACCATATATTTT

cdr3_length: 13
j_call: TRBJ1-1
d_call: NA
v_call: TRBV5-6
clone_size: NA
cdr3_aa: CATGRGPNTEAFF
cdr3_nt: TGTGCCACCGGTAGGGGTCCGAACACTGAAGCTTTCTTT

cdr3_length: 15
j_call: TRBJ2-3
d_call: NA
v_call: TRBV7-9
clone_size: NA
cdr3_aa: CASRPRVIGTDTQYF
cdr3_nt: TGTGCCAGCAGACCCAGGGTGATTGGCACAGATACGCAGTATTTT

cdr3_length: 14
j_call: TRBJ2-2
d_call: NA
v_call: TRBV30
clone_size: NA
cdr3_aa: CASQSQGGSGELFF
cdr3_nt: TGTGCCTCTCAAAGCCAGGGGGGATCCGGGGAGCTGTTTTTT

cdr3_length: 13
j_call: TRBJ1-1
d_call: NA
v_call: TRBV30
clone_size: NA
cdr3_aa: CAWDRNMNTEAFF
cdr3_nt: TGTGCCTGGGACCGAAACATGAACACTGAAGCTTTCTTT

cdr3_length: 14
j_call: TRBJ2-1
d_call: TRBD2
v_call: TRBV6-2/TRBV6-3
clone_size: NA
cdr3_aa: CASSYAGDYNEQFF
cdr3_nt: TGTGCCAGCAGTTATGCGGGGGACTACAATGAGCAGTTCTTC

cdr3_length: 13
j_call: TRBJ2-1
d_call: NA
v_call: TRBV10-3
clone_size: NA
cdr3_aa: CAISDQSGYQQFF
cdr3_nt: TGTGCCATCAGTGATCAGTCGGGGTATCAGCAGTTCTTC

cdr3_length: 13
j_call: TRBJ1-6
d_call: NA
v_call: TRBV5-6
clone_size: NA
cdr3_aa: CASSWEGGSPLHF
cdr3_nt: TGTGCCAGCAGCTGGGAGGGGGGTTCACCCCTCCACTTT

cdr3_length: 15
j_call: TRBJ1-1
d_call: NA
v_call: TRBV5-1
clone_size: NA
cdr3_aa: CASTIGGSMNTEAFF
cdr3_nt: TGCGCCAGCACCATCGGGGGGTCCATGAACACTGAAGCTTTCTTT

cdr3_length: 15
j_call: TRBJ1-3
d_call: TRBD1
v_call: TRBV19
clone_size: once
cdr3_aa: CASSMSTGIGNTIYF
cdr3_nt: TGTGCCAGTAGTATGTCGACAGGGATCGGAAACACCATATATTTT

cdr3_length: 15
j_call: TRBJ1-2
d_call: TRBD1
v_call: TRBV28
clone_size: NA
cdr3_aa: CASSWGTGVGYGYTF
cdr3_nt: TGTGCCAGCAGTTGGGGGACAGGGGTTGGCTATGGCTACACCTTC

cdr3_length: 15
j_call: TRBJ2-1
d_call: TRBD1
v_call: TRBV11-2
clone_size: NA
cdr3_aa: CASSSDRGRSNEQFF
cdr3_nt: TGTGCCAGCAGCTCCGACAGGGGGCGCTCCAATGAGCAGTTCTTC

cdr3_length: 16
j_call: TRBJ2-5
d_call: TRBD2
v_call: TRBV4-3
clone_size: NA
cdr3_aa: CASSQVGRGGQETQYF
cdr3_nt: TGCGCCAGCAGCCAAGTGGGGCGGGGGGGCCAAGAGACCCAGTACTTC

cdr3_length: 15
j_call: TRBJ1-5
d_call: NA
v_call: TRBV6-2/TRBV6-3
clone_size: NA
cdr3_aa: CASSYSETSNQPQHF
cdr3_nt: TGTGCCAGCAGTTATTCGGAGACTAGCAATCAGCCCCAGCATTTT

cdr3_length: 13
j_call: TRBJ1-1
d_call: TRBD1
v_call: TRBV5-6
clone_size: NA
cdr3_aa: CASTRQGYAEAFF
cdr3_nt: TGTGCCAGCACAAGACAGGGGTATGCTGAAGCTTTCTTT

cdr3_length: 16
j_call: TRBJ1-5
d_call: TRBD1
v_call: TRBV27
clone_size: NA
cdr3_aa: CASSLAGQGSNQPQHF
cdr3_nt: TGTGCCAGCAGTCTCGCGGGACAGGGGTCGAATCAGCCCCAGCATTTT

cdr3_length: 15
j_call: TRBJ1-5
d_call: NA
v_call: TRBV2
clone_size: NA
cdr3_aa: CASSLGGASNQPQHF
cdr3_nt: TGTGCCAGCAGTTTGGGGGGGGCGAGCAATCAGCCCCAGCATTTT

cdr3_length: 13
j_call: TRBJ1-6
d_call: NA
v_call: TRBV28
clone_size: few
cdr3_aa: CASRGRDNSPLHF
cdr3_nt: TGTGCCAGCCGCGGCAGGGATAATTCACCCCTCCACTTT

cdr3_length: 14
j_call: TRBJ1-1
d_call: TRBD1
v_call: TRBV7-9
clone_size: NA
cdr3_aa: CASSHDRANTEAFF
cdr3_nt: TGTGCCAGCAGCCACGACAGGGCGAACACTGAAGCTTTCTTT

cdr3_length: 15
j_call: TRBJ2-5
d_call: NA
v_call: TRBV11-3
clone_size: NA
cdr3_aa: CASSSHTGTQETQYF
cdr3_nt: TGTGCCAGCAGCTCACACACAGGGACCCAAGAGACCCAGTACTTC

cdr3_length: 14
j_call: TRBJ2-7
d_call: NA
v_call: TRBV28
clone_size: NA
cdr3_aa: CATTPRVPSHEQYF
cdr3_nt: TGTGCCACCACCCCCCGGGTTCCTTCGCACGAGCAGTACTTC

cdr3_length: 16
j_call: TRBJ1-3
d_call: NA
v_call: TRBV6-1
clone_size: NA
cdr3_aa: CASSEKGLSSGNTIYF
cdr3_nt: TGTGCCAGCAGTGAAAAGGGGCTGAGCTCTGGAAACACCATATATTTT

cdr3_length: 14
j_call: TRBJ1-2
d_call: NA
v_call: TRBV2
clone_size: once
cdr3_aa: CASSMNHNNYGYTF
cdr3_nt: TGTGCCAGCAGTATGAACCACAATAACTATGGCTACACCTTC

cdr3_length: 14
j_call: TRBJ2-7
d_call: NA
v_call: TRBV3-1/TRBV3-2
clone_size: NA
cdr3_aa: CASSQSSGVDEQYF
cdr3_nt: TGTGCCAGCAGCCAATCTTCAGGGGTGGACGAGCAGTACTTC

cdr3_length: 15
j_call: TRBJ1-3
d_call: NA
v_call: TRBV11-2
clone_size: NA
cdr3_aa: CASSLRQASGNTIYF
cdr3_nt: TGTGCCAGCAGCTTACGACAAGCATCTGGAAACACCATATATTTT

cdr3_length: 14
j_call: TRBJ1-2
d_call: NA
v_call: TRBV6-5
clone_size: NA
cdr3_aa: CASSYGTPSHGYTF
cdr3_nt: TGTGCCAGCAGTTACGGGACTCCCAGTCATGGCTACACCTTC

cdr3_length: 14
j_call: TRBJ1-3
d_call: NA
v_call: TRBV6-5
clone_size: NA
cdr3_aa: CASSYNPYSNTIYF
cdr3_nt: TGTGCCAGCAGTTATAACCCATACTCAAACACCATATATTTT

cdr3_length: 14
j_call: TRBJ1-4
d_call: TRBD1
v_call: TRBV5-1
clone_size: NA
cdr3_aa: CASSRDRANEKLFF
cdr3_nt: TGCGCCAGCAGCCGGGACAGGGCTAATGAAAAACTGTTTTTT

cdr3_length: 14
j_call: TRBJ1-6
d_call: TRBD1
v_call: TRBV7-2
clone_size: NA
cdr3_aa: CASSPQGANSPLHF
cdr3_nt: TGTGCCAGCAGCCCCCAGGGGGCCAATTCACCCCTCCACTTT

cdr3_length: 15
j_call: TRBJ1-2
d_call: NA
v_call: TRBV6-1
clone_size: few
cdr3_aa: CASSEPGAGMFGYTF
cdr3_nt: TGTGCCAGCAGTGAGCCAGGGGCAGGAATGTTTGGCTACACCTTC

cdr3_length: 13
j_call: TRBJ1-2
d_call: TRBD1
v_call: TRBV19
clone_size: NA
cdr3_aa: CASRGQGTYGYTF
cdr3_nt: TGTGCCAGTAGGGGACAGGGGACCTATGGCTACACCTTC

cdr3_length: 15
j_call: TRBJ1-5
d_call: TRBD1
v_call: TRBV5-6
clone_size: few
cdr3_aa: CASSFRTGSNQPQHF
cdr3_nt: TGTGCCAGCAGCTTCCGGACAGGGAGCAATCAGCCCCAGCATTTT

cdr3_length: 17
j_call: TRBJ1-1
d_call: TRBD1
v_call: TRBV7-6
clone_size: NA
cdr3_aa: CASSLGQGGRGNTEAFF
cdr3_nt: TGTGCCAGCAGCCTAGGACAGGGGGGTCGGGGGAACACTGAAGCTTTCTTT

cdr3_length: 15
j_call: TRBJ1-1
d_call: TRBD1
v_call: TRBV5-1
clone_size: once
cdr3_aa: CASSVQGSSNTEAFF
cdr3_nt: TGCGCCAGCAGCGTACAGGGGTCCTCGAACACTGAAGCTTTCTTT

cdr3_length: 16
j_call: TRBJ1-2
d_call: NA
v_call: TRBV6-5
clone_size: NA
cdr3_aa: CASSYYGQLHDYGYTF
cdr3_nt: TGTGCCAGCAGTTACTATGGGCAGCTCCACGACTATGGCTACACCTTC

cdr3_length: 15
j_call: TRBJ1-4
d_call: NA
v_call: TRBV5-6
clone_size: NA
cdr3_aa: CASSPRSRTNEKLFF
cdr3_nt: TGTGCCAGCAGCCCGAGGTCCAGAACTAATGAAAAACTGTTTTTT

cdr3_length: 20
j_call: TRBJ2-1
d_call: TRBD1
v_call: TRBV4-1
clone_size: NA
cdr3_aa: CASSRTAGTGNHGTYNEQFF
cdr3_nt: TGCGCCAGCAGCCGAACAGCGGGGACAGGGAACCACGGGACGTACAATGAGCAGTTCTTC

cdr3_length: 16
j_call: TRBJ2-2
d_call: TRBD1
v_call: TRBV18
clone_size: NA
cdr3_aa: CASSFSRQGLPGELFF
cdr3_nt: TGTGCCAGCTCTTTCTCTCGACAGGGGCTACCCGGGGAGCTGTTTTTT

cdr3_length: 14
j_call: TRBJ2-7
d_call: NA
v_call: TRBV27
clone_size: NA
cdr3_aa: CASSLGVGAHEQYF
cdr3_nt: TGTGCCAGCAGTTTGGGAGTGGGGGCTCACGAGCAGTACTTC

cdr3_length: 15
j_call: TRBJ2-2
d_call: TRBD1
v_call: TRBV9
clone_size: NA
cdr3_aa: CASSVQGAGTGELFF
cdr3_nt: TGTGCCAGCAGCGTACAGGGGGCGGGCACCGGGGAGCTGTTTTTT

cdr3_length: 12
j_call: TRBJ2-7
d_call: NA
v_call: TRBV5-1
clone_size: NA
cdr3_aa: CASRLHIDEQYF
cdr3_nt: TGCGCCAGCCGACTCCACATCGACGAGCAGTACTTC

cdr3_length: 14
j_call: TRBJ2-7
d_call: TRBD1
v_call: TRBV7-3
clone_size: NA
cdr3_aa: CASSPATGPYEQYF
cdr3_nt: TGTGCCAGCAGCCCGGCGACAGGGCCCTACGAGCAGTACTTC

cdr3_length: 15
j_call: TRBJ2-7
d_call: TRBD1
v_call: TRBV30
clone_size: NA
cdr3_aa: CAWSVGGQGAYEQYF
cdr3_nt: TGTGCCTGGAGTGTAGGAGGACAGGGGGCCTACGAGCAGTACTTC